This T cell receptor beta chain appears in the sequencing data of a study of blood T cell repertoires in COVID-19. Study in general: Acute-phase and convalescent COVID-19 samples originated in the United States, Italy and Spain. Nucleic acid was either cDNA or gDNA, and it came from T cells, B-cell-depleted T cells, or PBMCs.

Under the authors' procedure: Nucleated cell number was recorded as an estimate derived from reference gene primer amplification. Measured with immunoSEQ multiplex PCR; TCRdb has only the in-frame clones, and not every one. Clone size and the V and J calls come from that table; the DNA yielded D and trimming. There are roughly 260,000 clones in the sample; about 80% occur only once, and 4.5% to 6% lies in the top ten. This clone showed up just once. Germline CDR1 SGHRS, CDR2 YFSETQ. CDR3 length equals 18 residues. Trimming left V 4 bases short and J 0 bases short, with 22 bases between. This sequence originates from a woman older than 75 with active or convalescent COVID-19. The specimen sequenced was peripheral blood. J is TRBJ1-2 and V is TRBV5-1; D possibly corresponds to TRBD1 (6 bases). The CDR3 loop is CASSPRGYGDGPNYGYTF. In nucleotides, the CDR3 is TGCGCCAGCAGCCCGAGGGGGTATGGGGACGGACCTAACTATGGCTACACCTTC.